The source of this TCR beta chain is a study of T-cell reconstitution after alpha-beta-depleted transplantation in children (dated by TCRdb to between 2015 and 2016). Background for the entire study: The study quantitatively tracked T-cell immune reconstitution after TCRalphabeta/CD19-depleted allogeneic hematopoietic cell transplantation in children using TCR repertoire profiling.

This specimen's treatment or condition label, per the study, means: allogeneic hematopoietic cell transplantation with graft depleted of TCRalphabeta T cells and CD19 B cells. The children who served as transplant recipients had been given grafts of TCRalphabeta/CD19-depleted allogeneic hematopoietic cells. The trim is 3 bases for V and 2 bases for J, with a gap of 21 bases between the germline ends. CDR1 MDHEN and CDR2 SYDVKM are derived from the germline V gene. Measured from the cysteine to the phenylalanine, the CDR3 is 18 residues long. Of the read, only the CDR3 DNA is kept; its 54 bases are in frame from base 1. The paper as a whole reports these results and caveats: Apparently early alphabetaT-cell count recovery about two months after transplant reportedly relied on only several hundred rapidly expanded clones derived from non-depleted graft cells. Over the following months the frequencies of hyperexpanded clones went down, and after one year T-cell counts and TCRbeta diversity were mostly credited to newly produced T cells. In some patients, high TCRbeta diversity at day 60 was attributed to recipient T cells and intrathymic progenitors that had survived conditioning.

The method was PCR. The reads were generated on an Illumina HiSeq 2500. TCR library preparation used molecular barcoding, with unique molecular identifiers applied to normalize quantification of the TCRbeta repertoire. TCRdb itself trimmed the public reads at Q25 with fastp, ran MiXCR and retained productive beta chains. Entries are consolidated by CDR3 protein sequence, retaining the most common genes and DNA. The sample table holds about 200,000 distinct CDR3 sequences, of which approximately 6.9% were seen once. The top ten clonotypes cover 5% to 6.5% of the sample. This clonotype occurred many times. Its antigen remains unidentified. Within one base of it there is no much larger clone, and no base qualities were kept.

Recombination connected TRBV28 to TRBJ2-3; the D gene is not confidently resolved. The sample was PBMCs, taken before TCRalphabeta/CD19-depleted stem cell transplant. The receptor comes from a boy aged 2-9 years with acute lymphoblastic leukemia, due to receive a stem cell transplant. This receptor carries the CDR3 CASSFFSFGQLHTDTQYF. At the DNA level, the sequence is TGTGCCAGCAGTTTTTTCTCGTTTGGCCAGCTCCACACAGATACGCAGTATTTT.